Sequencing of this T cell receptor (beta chain) was carried out in a study of PD-L1 blockade in urothelial cancer. In the study overall: Patients arrived having already received 0 to 3 prior chemotherapy regimens. T cells were recovered from blood samples at a median of roughly 150,000.

Trimming took 0 bases from V and 4 from J, leaving 10 bases between them. CDR3 size: 14 residues. The germline CDR1 and CDR2 sequences are SGHNT and YYREEE (reference sequence). A few counts support this clone. Each PCR reaction had synthetic TCR analog templates spiked into it. Assay used: immunoSEQ multiplex PCR; TCRdb lists only in-frame clones, some missing. This table has 35,000 to 50,000 clones, roughly 86% appearing once. This TCR was recovered from a man aged 70-80 years with urothelial cancer. V usage is TRBV5-4 and J usage is TRBJ2-5; perhaps TRBD2 as D (5 bases). The material was PBMCs, obtained around atezolizumab (anti-PD-L1) treatment. The chain's CDR3 is CASSLGGRLETQYF. In DNA, the CDR3 is TGTGCCAGCAGCTTGGGAGGGCGGCTAGAGACCCAGTACTTC.